The source of this T cell receptor (beta chain) is a study of CD8 T cells in Susac syndrome (dated by TCRdb to between 2019 and 2020). About the study as a whole: Repertoire sequencing was used to test whether CD8+ T cell activation and differentiation in Susac syndrome was antigen driven. Paper-wide results and their limitations: The TCR sequencing and HLA analysis was acknowledged to have included a relatively small number of individuals.

Notes on this clonotype: The clone's antigen remains unknown. The sample holds no much larger clone one base away, and base qualities are not on file.

Peripheral blood CD8+ and CD4+ T cells from healthy donors, Susac syndrome patients and multiple sclerosis patients were profiled by high-throughput TCR beta sequencing. Healthy donors were included as age- and sex-matched controls. Bulk CD8+ and CD4+ T cells were purified by magnetic negative isolation, whereas CD8+ TEMRA cells were enriched by FACS. Blood was collected in EDTA tubes and processed within 24 hours, with PBMCs isolated through density gradient centrifugation. PBMCs destined for TCR sequencing were cryopreserved in liquid nitrogen and later thawed in a 37 °C water bath. Purity of sorted or isolated CD4+, CD8+ and CD8+ TEMRA cells was at least 90%. RNA was extracted with the RNeasy kit and about 0.5 to 1 ug was reverse transcribed using random hexamers. The immunoSEQ multiplex PCR assay, covering 54 Vbeta and 13 Jbeta segments, was used to amplify TCR beta CDR3 regions. Bias from PCR amplification was corrected by using a synthetic template baseline for primer optimization and for computational correction. Per the authors' processing: Reads were annotated to V, D and J genes per IMGT and analyzed with immunoSEQ Analyzer, keeping only productive sequences. Clonality was calculated as one minus the Shannon entropy normalized by log2 of the number of productive unique sequences. For each patient and control, public and private clones were evaluated among the 100 most prevalent clones. A clone was defined as Susac-specific if it was absent from the healthy and MS cohorts, from roughly 980 published viral clones and from other ImmuneACCESS disease sequences. TCRdb passed the public sequencing reads through fastp at Q25 and MiXCR, retaining productive beta sequences. Each CDR3 protein gets just one entry, which takes the most common genes and DNA from the rows behind it. TCRdb assigned the V and J calls; the authors' analysis was not used. The sample table holds about 210,000 distinct CDR3 sequences, of which roughly 95% were seen once. Together, the top ten hold 0.1% of the sample.

V lost 1 base and J lost 3 bases; the stretch between them is 3 bases long. Looking up the germline V gene (reference sequence) yields CDR1 SEHNR and CDR2 FQNEAQ. CDR3 length: 12 amino acids, cysteine to phenylalanine. Kept here is only the CDR3 DNA, which spans 36 bases and is read in frame from base 1. The sequence links TRBV7-9 to TRBJ1-1; the D segment cannot be called with confidence. Sequencing was done on a sample of CD4+ T cells from PBMCs. This receptor was obtained from a human donor in good health. The DNA sequence reads TGTGCCAGCAGCTTAGTGGACACTGAAGCTTTCTTT. Its translation is CASSLVDTEAFF.